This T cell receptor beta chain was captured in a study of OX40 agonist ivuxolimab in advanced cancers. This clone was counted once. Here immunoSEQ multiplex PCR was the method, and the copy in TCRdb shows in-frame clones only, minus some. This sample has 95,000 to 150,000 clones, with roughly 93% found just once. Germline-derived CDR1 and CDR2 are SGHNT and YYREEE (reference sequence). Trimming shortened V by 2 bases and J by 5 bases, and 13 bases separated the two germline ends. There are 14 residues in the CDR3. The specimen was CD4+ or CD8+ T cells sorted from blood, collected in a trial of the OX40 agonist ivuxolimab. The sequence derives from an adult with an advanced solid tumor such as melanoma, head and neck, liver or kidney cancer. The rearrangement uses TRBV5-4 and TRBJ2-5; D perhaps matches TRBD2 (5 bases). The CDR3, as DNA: TGTGCCAGCAGCTTTGCTCGAGGGAAGGAGACCCAGTACTTC. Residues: CASSFARGKETQYF.